The clone carrying this TCR beta chain occurred a few times. Its antigen remains unknown. CDR3 length equals 17 residues. Germline-derived CDR1 and CDR2 are LNHNV and YYDKDF (reference sequence). The V and J ends lost 3 bases and 4 bases, in that order; junction bases with no gene match: 12. The entry originates in a study of T cells in localized non-small cell lung cancer. Findings of the study overall: Maximal T cell clonality occurred in uninvolved adjacent lung, with tumor ranking below it. Sequencing covered just one tumor region, so heterogeneity cannot be ruled out.

Sequencing used immunoSEQ multiplex PCR; TCRdb keeps in-frame clones, though not all of them. The profile shows 5,500 to 6,500 clones, around 38% of them singletons. The rearrangement uses TRBV15 and TRBJ1-5, with 7 bases matching TRBD1. The sequence was collected from a woman aged 35-75 years with stage II squamous cell lung carcinoma. Sequenced here: lung tumor tissue, sampled before any cancer treatment. CDR3 sequence: CATSSPGQTAKNQPQHF. CDR3 nucleotide sequence: TGTGCCACCAGCAGCCCGGGACAGACCGCTAAAAATCAGCCCCAGCATTTT.